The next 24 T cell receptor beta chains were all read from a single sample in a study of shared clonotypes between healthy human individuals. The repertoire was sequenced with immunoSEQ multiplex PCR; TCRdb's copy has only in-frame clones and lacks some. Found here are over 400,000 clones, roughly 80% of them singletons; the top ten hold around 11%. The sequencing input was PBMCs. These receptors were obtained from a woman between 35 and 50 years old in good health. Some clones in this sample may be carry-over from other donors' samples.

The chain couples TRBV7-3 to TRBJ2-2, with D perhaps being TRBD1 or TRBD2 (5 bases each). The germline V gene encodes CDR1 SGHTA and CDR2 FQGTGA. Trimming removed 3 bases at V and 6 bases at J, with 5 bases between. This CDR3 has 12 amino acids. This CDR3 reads CASSLGAGELFF. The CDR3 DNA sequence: TGTGCCAGCAGCTTGGGGGCCGGGGAGCTGTTTTTT.

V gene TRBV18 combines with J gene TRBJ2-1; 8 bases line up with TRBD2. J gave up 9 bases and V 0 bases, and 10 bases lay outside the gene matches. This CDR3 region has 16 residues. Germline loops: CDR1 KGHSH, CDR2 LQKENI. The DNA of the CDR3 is TGTGCCAGCTCACCACCGGCGGGAGGCGGTACAGGTGAGCAGTTCTTC. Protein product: CASSPPAGGGTGEQFF. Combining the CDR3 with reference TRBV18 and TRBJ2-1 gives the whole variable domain NAGVMQNPRHLVRRRGQEARLRCSPMKGHSHVYWYRQLPEEGLKFMVYLQKENIIDESGMPKERFSAEFPKEGPSILRIQQVVRGDSAAYFCASSPPAGGGTGEQFFGPGTRLTVL.

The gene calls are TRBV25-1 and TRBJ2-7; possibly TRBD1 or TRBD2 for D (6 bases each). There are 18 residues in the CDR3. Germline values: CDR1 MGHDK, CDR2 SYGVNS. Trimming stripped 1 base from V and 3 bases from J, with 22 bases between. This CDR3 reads CASSESGGQGGKVYEQYF. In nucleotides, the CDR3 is TGTGCCAGCAGTGAATCCGGGGGCCAGGGCGGTAAAGTCTACGAGCAGTACTTC.

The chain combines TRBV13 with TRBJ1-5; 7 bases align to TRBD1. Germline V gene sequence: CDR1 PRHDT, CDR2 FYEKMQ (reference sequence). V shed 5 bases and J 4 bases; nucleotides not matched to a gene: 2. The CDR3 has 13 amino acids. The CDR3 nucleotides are TGTGCCAGCAGCACAGGGGTGAATCAGCCCCAGCATTTT. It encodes CASSTGVNQPQHF.

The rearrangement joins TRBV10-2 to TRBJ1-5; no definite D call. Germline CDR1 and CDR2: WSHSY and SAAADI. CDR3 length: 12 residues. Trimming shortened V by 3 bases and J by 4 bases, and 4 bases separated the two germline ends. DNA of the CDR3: TGCGCCAGCAGTGATAGAAATCAGCCCCAGCATTTT. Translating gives CASSDRNQPQHF.

The CDR3 loop is CASSYGQGPEKLFF. CDR3 coding DNA: TGTGCCAGCAGTTACGGACAGGGGCCGGAAAAACTGTTTTTT. The J gene is TRBJ1-4, the V gene TRBV7-9; 9 bases align to TRBD1. J gave up 8 bases and V 6 bases, and 7 bases lay outside the gene matches. The CDR3 runs to 14 residues. Germline CDR1 and CDR2: SEHNR and FQNEAQ (reference sequence).

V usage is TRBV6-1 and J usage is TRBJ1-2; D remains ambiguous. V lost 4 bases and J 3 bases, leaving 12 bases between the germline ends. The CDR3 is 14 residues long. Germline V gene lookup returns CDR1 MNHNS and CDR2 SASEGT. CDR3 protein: CASSGGGSYYGYTF. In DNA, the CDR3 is TGTGCCAGCAGTGGAGGCGGTAGTTACTATGGCTACACCTTC.

CDR3 sequence reads: CASSQEGGRGTSGSNEQFF. The CDR3 DNA follows: TGTGCCAGCAGCCAAGAGGGGGGGCGCGGGACTAGCGGGAGTAATGAGCAGTTCTTC. The rearrangement links TRBV4-2 to TRBJ2-1, with 14 bases lining up with TRBD2. The CDR3 length is 19 residues. V shed 0 bases, J shed 7 bases, and the junction held 11 bases outside the gene matches. CDR1 is LGHNA, CDR2 YNFKEQ, per germline.

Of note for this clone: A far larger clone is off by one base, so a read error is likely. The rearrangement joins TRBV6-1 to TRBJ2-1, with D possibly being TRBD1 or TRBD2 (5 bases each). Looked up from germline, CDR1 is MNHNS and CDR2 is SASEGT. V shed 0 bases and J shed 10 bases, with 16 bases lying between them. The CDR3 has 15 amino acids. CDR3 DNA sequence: TGTGCCAGCAGTGAAGCGCTTCTTGGGGGATGGGAGCAGTTCTTC. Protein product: CASSEALLGGWEQFF.

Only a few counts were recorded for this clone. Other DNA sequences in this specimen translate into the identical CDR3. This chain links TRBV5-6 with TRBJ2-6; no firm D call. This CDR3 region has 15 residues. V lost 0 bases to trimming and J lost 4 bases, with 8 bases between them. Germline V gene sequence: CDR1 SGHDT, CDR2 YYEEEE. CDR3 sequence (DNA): TGTGCCAGCAGCTTGGGCGTATCGGGGGCCAACGTCCTGACTTTC. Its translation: CASSLGVSGANVLTF.

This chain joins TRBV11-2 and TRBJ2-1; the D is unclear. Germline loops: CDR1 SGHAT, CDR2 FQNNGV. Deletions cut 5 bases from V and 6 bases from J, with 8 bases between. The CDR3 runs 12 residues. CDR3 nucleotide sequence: TGTGCCAGCAGCCCCGCCGGCAATGAGCAGTTCTTC. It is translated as CASSPAGNEQFF.

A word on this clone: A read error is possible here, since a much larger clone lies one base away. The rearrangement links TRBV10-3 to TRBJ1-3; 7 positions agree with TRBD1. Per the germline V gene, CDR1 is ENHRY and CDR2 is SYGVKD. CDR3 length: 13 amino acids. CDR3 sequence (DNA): TGTGCCATCAGGCAGGGGGATGGAAACACCATACATTTT. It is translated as CAIRQGDGNTIHF.

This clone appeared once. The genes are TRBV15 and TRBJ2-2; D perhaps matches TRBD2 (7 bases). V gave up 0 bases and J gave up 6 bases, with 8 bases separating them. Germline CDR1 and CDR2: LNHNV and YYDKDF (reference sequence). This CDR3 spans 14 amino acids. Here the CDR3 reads CATSREGGAGELFF. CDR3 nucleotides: TGTGCCACCAGCAGAGAAGGGGGGGCCGGGGAGCTGTTTTTT.

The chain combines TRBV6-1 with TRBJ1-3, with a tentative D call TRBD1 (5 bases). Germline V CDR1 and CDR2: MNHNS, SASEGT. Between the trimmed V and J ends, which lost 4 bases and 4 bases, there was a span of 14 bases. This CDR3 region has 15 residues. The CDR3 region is CASSASGGPGNTIYF. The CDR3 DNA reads TGTGCCAGCAGTGCCTCCGGGGGTCCCGGAAACACCATATATTTT.

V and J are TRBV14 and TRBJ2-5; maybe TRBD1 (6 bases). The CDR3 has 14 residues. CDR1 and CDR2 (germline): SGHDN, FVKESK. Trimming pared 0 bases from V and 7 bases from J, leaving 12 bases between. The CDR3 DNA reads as TGTGCCAGCAGCCAAGATCTACCACAGGGGACCCAGTACTTC. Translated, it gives CASSQDLPQGTQYF.

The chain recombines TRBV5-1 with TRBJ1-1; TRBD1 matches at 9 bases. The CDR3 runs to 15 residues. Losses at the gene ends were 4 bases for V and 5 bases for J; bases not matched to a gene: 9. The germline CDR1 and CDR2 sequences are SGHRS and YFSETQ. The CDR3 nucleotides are TGCGCCAGCAGCGCAAGACCGGGACAGGGAACTGAAGCTTTCTTT. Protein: CASSARPGQGTEAFF.

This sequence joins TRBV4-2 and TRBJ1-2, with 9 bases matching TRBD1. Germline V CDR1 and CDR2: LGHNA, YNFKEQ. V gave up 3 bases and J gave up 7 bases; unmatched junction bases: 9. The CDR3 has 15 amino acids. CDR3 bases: TGTGCCAGCAGCCATCTCCGGGACAGGGATCGTGGCTACACCTTC. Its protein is CASSHLRDRDRGYTF.

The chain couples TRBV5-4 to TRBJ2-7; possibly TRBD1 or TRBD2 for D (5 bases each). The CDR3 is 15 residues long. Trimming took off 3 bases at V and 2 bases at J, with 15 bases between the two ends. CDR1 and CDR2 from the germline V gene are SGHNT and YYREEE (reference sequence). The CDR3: CASSSRTWETYEQYF. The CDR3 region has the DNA TGTGCCAGCAGCTCTAGGACATGGGAGACCTACGAGCAGTACTTC. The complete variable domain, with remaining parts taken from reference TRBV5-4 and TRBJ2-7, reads ETGVTQSPTHLIKTRGQQVTLRCSSQSGHNTVSWYQQALGQGPQFIFQYYREEENGRGNFPPRFSGLQFPNYSSELNVNALELDDSALYLCASSSRTWETYEQYFGPGTRLTVT.

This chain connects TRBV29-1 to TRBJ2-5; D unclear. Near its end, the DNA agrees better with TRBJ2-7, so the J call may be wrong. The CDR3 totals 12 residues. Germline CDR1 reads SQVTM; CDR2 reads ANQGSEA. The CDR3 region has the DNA TGCAGCGTTGGGAGTGGTGGGCACGAGCAGTACTTC. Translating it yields CSVGSGGHEQYF.

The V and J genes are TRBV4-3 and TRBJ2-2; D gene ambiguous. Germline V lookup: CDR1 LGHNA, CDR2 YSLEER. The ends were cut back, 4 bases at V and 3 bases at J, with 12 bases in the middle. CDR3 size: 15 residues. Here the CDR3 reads CASSPGESHTGELFF. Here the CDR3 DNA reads TGCGCCAGCAGCCCTGGAGAGAGTCACACCGGGGAGCTGTTTTTT.

The DNA of the CDR3 is TGCGCCAGCAGCCTAACAGGGGAGGCGTATCAGCCCCAGCATTTT. Its translation: CASSLTGEAYQPQHF. This chain connects TRBV5-1 to TRBJ1-5, with 7 positions matching TRBD1. The CDR3 is made up of 15 amino acids. V was clipped by 4 bases and J by 5 bases; unmatched bases: 9. The germline CDR1 and CDR2 sequences are SGHRS and YFSETQ.

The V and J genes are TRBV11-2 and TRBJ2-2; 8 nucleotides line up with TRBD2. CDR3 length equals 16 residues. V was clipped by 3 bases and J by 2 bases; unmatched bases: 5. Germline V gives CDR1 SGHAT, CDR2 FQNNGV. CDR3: CASSFLGGDNTGELFF. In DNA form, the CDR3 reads TGTGCCAGCAGCTTCCTCGGGGGGGACAACACCGGGGAGCTGTTTTTT.

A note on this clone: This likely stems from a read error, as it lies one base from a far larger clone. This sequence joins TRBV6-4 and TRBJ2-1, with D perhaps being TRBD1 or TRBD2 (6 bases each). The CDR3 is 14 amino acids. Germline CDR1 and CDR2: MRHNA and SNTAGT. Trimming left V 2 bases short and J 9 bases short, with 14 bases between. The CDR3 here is CASSDGYEGGEQFF. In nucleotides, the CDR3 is TGTGCCAGCAGTGACGGCTACGAGGGGGGTGAGCAGTTCTTC.

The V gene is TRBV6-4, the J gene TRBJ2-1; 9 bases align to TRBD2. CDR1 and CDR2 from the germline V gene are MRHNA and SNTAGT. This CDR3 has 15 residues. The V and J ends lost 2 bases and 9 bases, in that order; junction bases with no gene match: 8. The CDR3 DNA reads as TGTGCCAGCAGTGACGGGGCGGGAGGGCCGGGTGAGCAGTTCTTC. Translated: CASSDGAGGPGEQFF.